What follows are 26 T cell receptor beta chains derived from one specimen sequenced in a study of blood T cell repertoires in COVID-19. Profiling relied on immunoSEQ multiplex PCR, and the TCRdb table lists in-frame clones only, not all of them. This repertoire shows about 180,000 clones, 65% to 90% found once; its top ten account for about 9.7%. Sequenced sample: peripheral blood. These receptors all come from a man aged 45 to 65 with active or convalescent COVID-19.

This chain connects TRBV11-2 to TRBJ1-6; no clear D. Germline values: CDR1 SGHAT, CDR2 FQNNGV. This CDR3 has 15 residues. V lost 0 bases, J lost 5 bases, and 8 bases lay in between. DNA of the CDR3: TGTGCCAGCAGCTTAGAGAGAGGGAATAATTCACCCCTCCACTTT. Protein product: CASSLERGNNSPLHF.

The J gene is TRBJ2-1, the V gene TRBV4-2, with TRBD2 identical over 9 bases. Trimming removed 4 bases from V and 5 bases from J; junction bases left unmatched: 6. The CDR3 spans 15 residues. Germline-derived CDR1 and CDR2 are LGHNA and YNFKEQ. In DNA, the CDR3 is TGTGCCAGCAGCCCGTGGGGACTAGCAGACAATGAGCAGTTCTTC. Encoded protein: CASSPWGLADNEQFF.

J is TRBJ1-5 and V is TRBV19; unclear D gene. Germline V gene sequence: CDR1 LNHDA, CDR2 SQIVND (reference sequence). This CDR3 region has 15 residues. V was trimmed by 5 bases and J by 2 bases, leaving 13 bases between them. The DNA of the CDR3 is TGTGCCAGTAGTGAAAGAGGGAGGGGCAATCAGCCCCAGCATTTT. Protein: CASSERGRGNQPQHF.

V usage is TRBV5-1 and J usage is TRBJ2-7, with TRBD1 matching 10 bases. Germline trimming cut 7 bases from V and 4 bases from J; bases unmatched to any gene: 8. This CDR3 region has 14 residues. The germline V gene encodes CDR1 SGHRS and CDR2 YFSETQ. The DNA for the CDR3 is TGCGCCAGCGACCCGGGACAGGGGAGGTACGAGCAGTACTTC. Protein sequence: CASDPGQGRYEQYF. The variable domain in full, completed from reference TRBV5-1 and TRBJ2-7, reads KAGVTQTPRYLIKTRGQQVTLSCSPISGHRSVSWYQQTPGQGLQFLFEYFSETQRNKGNFPGRFSGRQFSNSRSEMNVSTLELGDSALYLCASDPGQGRYEQYFGPGTRLTVT.

The CDR3 loop reads CASSYNTGDSNQPQHF. The DNA for the CDR3 is TGTGCCAGCAGTTACAACACAGGGGATAGCAATCAGCCCCAGCATTTT. The rearrangement uses TRBV6-6 and TRBJ1-5; TRBD1 aligns across 7 bases. The CDR3 extends over 16 amino acids. In germline, CDR1 is MNHNY, CDR2 SVGAGI (reference sequence). The ends lost 2 bases at V and 0 bases at J; junction bases unmatched: 4.

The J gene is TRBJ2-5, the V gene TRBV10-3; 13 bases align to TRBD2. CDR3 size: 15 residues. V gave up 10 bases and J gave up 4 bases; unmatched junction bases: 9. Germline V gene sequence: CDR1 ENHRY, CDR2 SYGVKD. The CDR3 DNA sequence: TGTGCCACCGTACCGAGACTAGCGGGAGGAGAGACCCAGTACTTC. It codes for CATVPRLAGGETQYF.

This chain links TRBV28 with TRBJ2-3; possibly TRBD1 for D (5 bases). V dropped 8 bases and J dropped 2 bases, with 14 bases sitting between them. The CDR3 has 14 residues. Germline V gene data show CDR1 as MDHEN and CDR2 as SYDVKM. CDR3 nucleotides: TGTGCCAGCGGTGGGGCCCCCCCCACAGATACGCAGTATTTT. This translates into CASGGAPPTDTQYF.

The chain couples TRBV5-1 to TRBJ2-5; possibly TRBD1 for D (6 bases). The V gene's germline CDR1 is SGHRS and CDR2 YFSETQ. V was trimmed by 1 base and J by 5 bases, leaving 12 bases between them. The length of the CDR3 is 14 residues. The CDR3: CASSLTGNVETQYF. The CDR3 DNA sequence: TGCGCCAGCAGCTTGACAGGGAACGTGGAGACCCAGTACTTC.

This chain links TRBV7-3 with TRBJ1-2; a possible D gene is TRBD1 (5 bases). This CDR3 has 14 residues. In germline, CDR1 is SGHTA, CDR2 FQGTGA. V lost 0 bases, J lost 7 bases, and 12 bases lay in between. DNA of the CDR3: TGTGCCAGCAGCTTAACTCCAGGAGGGGTTGGCTACACCTTC. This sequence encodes CASSLTPGGVGYTF.

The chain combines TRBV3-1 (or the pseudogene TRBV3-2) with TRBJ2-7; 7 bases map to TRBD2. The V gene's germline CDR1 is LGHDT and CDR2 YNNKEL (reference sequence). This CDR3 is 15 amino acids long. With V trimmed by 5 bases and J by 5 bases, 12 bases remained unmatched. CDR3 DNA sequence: TGTGCCAGCAGCTCGCCGGGTTTGGGAGGGAACGAGCAGTACTTC. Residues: CASSSPGLGGNEQYF.

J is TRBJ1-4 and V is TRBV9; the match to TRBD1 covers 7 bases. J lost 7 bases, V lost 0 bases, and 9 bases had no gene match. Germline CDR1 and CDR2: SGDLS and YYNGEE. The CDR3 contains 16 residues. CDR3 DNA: TGTGCCAGCAGCGTAGGTGCAGGGGGTGGAGGTGAAAAACTGTTTTTT. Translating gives CASSVGAGGGGEKLFF. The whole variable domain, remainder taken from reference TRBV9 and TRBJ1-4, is DSGVTQTPKHLITATGQRVTLRCSPRSGDLSVYWYQQSLDQGLQFLIQYYNGEERAKGNILERFSAQQFPDLHSELNLSSLELGDSALYFCASSVGAGGGGEKLFFGSGTQLSVL.

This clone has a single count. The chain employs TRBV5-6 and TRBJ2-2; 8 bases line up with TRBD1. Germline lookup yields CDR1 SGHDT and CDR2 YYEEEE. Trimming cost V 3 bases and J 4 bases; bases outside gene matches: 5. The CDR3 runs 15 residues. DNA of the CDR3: TGTGCCAGCAGCTCAGGGGGCCAGAGCACCGGGGAGCTGTTTTTT. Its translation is CASSSGGQSTGELFF.

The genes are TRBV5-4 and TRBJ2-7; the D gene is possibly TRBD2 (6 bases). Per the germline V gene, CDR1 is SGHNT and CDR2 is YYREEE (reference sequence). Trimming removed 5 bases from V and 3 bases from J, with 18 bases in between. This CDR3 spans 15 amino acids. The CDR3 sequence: CASSSRGSTLYEQYF. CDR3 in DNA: TGTGCCAGCAGTTCCCGGGGGTCTACTCTCTACGAGCAGTACTTC. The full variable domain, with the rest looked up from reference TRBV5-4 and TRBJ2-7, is ETGVTQSPTHLIKTRGQQVTLRCSSQSGHNTVSWYQQALGQGPQFIFQYYREEENGRGNFPPRFSGLQFPNYSSELNVNALELDDSALYLCASSSRGSTLYEQYFGPGTRLTVT.

The CDR3 coding sequence is TGTGCCAGCAGCTTAGAAGCGGGAGCGGTCAATGAGCAGTTCTTC. Amino acid sequence: CASSLEAGAVNEQFF. The chain recombines TRBV7-3 with TRBJ2-1; 8 bases align to TRBD2. The ends lost 2 bases at V and 6 bases at J; junction bases unmatched: 6. The germline CDR1 and CDR2 sequences are SGHTA and FQGTGA. CDR3 size: 15 residues.

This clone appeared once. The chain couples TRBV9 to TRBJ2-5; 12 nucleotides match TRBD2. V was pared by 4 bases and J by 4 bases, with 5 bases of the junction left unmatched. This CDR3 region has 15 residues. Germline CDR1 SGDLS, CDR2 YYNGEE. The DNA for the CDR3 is TGTGCCAGCAGCCCGGGACTAGCGGGTGGAGAGACCCAGTACTTC. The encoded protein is CASSPGLAGGETQYF.

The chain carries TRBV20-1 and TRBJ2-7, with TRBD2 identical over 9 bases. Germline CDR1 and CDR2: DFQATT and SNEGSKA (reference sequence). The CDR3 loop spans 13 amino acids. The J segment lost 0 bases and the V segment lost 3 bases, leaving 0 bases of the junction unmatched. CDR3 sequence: CSASSGSSYEQYF. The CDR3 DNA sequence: TGCAGTGCTAGTAGCGGGAGCTCCTACGAGCAGTACTTC.

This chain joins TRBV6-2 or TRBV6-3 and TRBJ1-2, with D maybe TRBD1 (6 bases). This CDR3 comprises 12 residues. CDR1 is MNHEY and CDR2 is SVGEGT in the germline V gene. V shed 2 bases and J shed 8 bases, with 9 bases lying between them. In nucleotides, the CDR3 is TGTGCCAGCAGTTACCAGGGGACGGGCTACACCTTC. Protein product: CASSYQGTGYTF.

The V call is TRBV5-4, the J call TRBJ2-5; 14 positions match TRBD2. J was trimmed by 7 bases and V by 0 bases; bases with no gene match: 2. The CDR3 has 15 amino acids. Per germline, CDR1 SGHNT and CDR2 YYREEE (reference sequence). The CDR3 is CASSLGLAGGGTQYF. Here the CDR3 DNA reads TGTGCCAGCAGCTTGGGACTAGCGGGAGGGGGGACCCAGTACTTC.

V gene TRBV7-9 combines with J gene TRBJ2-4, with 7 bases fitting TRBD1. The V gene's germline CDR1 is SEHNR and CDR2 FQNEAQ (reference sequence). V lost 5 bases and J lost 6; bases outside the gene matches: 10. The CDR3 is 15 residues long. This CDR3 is CASSDDRAVGNIQYF. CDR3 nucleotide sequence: TGTGCCAGCAGCGACGACAGGGCGGTAGGAAACATTCAGTACTTC.

In DNA form, the CDR3 reads TGTGCCAGCAGCCAAGATTTGGACAGGTACAATGAGCAGTTCTTC. Amino acid sequence: CASSQDLDRYNEQFF. The chain couples TRBV3-1 (or the pseudogene TRBV3-2) to TRBJ2-1; TRBD1 aligns across 7 bases. Germline trimming cut 0 bases from V and 4 bases from J; bases unmatched to any gene: 3. The V gene's germline CDR1 is LGHDT and CDR2 YNNKEL (reference sequence). This CDR3 spans 15 amino acids.

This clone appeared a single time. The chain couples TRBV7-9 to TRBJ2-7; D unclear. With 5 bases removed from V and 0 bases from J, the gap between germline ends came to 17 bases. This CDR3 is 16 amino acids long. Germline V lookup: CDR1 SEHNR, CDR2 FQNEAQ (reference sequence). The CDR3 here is CASSDPDKLSSYEQYF. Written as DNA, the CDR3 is TGTGCCAGCAGCGACCCTGACAAGTTGTCCTCCTACGAGCAGTACTTC.

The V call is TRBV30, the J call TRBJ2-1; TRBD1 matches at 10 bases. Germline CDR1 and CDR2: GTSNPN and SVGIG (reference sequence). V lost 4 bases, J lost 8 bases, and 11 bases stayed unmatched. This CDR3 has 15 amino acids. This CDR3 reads CAWTFPGQGIDEQFF. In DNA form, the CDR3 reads TGTGCCTGGACCTTTCCGGGACAGGGGATCGATGAGCAGTTCTTC.

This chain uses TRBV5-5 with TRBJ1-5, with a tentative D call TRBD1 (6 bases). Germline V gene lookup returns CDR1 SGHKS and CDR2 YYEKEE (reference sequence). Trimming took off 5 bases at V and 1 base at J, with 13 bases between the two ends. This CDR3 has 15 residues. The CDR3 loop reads CASRLQGSSNQPQHF. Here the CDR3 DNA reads TGTGCCAGCAGACTACAGGGTTCGAGCAATCAGCCCCAGCATTTT. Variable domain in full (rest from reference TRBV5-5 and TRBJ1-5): DAGVTQSPTHLIKTRGQQVTLRCSPISGHKSVSWYQQVLGQGPQFIFQYYEKEERGRGNFPDRFSARQFPNYSSELNVNALLLGDSALYLCASRLQGSSNQPQHFGDGTRLSIL.

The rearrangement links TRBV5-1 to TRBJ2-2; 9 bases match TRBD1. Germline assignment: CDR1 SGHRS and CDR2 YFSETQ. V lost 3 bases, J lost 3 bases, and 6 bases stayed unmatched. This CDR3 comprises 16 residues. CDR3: CASSSPGQGYTGELFF. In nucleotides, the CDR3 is TGCGCCAGCAGCTCACCGGGACAGGGCTACACCGGGGAGCTGTTTTTT.

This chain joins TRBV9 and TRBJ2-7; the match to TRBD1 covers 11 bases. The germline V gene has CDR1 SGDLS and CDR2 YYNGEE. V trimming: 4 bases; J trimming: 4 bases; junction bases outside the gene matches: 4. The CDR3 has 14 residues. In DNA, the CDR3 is TGTGCCAGCAGCTCCGGGACAGGGGGTTACGAGCAGTACTTC. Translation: CASSSGTGGYEQYF.

The CDR3 sequence is CASSPRELAGDTGELFF. In DNA form, the CDR3 reads TGTGCCAGCAGCCCCAGGGAACTAGCGGGGGATACCGGGGAGCTGTTTTTT. This sequence joins TRBV4-2 and TRBJ2-2; 11 bases fit TRBD2. The J segment lost 5 bases and the V segment lost 4 bases, leaving 9 bases of the junction unmatched. This CDR3 has 17 amino acids. Per the germline V gene, CDR1 is LGHNA and CDR2 is YNFKEQ.